These 21 T cell receptor beta chains share one sample of origin, sequenced in a study of blood T cells in healthy people across ages. A second PCR of 7 to 11 cycles used a sample-barcoded 5' primer and a J-beta primer mix. TCRdb reprocessed the 5' RACE reads via MiXCR and lists one record per CDR3 protein. The sample has about 800,000 distinct CDR3 sequences, over 45% seen once; the top ten hold around 22%. The sample comprised blood. The receptors shown here come from a man aged 25 to 45 in good health.

The chain has TRBV7-9 and TRBJ2-7; 7 nucleotides line up with TRBD1. The CDR3 has 15 residues. J gave up 0 bases and V 4 bases, and 6 bases lay outside the gene matches. The germline V gene encodes CDR1 SEHNR and CDR2 FQNEAQ (reference sequence). The CDR3 loop is CASSSRTGLSYEQYF. In nucleotides, the CDR3 is TGTGCCAGCAGCTCCCGGACAGGACTCTCCTACGAGCAGTACTTC.

This clonotype was seen a handful of times. The chain links TRBV3-1 to TRBJ2-7, with D maybe TRBD2 (5 bases). The germline V gene has CDR1 LGHDT and CDR2 YNNKEL (reference sequence). The CDR3 extends over 14 amino acids. Trimming took 0 bases from V and 2 from J, leaving 8 bases between them. The CDR3 DNA reads as TGTGCCAGCAGCCAAGATGGGAGAGCCTACGAGCAGTACTTC. This encodes CASSQDGRAYEQYF.

This rearrangement joins TRBV20-1 to TRBJ2-5; a weak D match, TRBD2 (5 bases). This CDR3 has 16 amino acids. Deletions cut 5 bases from V and 4 bases from J, with 23 bases between. The germline CDR1 and CDR2 sequences are DFQATT and SNEGSKA (reference sequence). The CDR3 DNA sequence: TGCAGTGCTCTCCCAGTGGCTAGGACTCCTCTAGAGACCCAGTACTTC. Encoded protein: CSALPVARTPLETQYF.

The gene calls are TRBV10-3 and TRBJ2-7, with 9 positions matching TRBD2. In germline, CDR1 is ENHRY, CDR2 SYGVKD. The CDR3 consists of 13 residues. With V trimmed by 7 bases and J by 7 bases, 8 bases remained unmatched. The CDR3 DNA reads TGTGCCATCAATCAAGCGGGGGGTAGTGAGCAGTACTTC. Translated: CAINQAGGSEQYF.

The chain carries TRBV7-8 and TRBJ2-7; possibly TRBD2 for D (6 bases). The CDR3 covers 15 residues. Trimming removed 1 base from V and 2 bases from J, with 12 bases in between. Germline-derived CDR1 and CDR2 are SGHVS and FQNEAQ. The CDR3 DNA reads as TGTGCCAGCAGCTTAGTACCAGGGAGGCCCTACGAGCAGTACTTC. Translating it yields CASSLVPGRPYEQYF.

This chain uses TRBV29-1 with TRBJ2-3, with D possibly TRBD1 on 6 matching bases. The V gene lost 2 bases and the J gene lost 1 base, with 10 bases spanning the gap. From germline, CDR1 is SQVTM and CDR2 ANQGSEA. The CDR3 is 14 amino acids. The CDR3 reads CSVESAGGTDTQYF. In DNA form, the CDR3 reads TGCAGCGTTGAATCGGCAGGGGGCACAGATACGCAGTATTTT.

This sequence joins TRBV29-1 and TRBJ1-4; D is ambiguous. The CDR3 covers 12 residues. V lost 6 bases, J lost 7 bases, and 12 bases lay in between. The germline gives CDR1 SQVTM, CDR2 ANQGSEA. CDR3 sequence: CSVSKGGEKLFF. The DNA of the CDR3 is TGCAGCGTCTCGAAGGGCGGTGAAAAACTGTTTTTT.

J is TRBJ1-1 and V is TRBV11-2, with D perhaps matching TRBD1 (6 bases). CDR1 is SGHAT and CDR2 is FQNNGV in the germline V gene. V was clipped by 1 base and J by 1 base, with 19 bases between them. CDR3 length: 18 amino acids. In DNA form, the CDR3 reads TGTGCCAGCAGCTTAGTGTTTAGGGGGGGCCAGGGGAACACTGAAGCTTTCTTT. Amino acid sequence: CASSLVFRGGQGNTEAFF.

The CDR3 region has the DNA TGCAGTGCTAGAGATGAGGGGCCCTACACCTTC. This codes for CSARDEGPYTF. J is TRBJ1-2 and V is TRBV20-1; a weak D match, TRBD1 (5 bases). Trimming cost V 0 bases and J 10 bases, with 9 bases left between them. Germline V lookup: CDR1 DFQATT, CDR2 SNEGSKA (reference sequence). The CDR3 has 11 amino acids.

The rearrangement uses TRBV4-3 and TRBJ2-1; 9 nucleotides align to TRBD2. V lost 0 bases and J lost 1; bases outside the gene matches: 4. Germline lookup yields CDR1 LGHNA and CDR2 YSLEER. The CDR3 length is 17 residues. In DNA, the CDR3 is TGCGCCAGCAGCCAAGAGGCGGGAGGGCGGTCCTACAATGAGCAGTTCTTC. Translation gives CASSQEAGGRSYNEQFF.

In the case of this clonotype: Being one base from a much bigger clone, this may be a read error. V is TRBV28 and J is TRBJ2-7; D gene uncertain. Germline CDR1 is MDHEN and CDR2 is SYDVKM. The CDR3 is 14 residues long. This CDR3 reads CVSSPPWRRYEQYF. CDR3 DNA sequence: TGTGTCAGCAGTCCTCCGTGGCGCAGGTACGAGCAGTACTTC.

This clonotype was counted between two and nine times. V is TRBV10-3 and J is TRBJ2-5, with 8 positions matching TRBD2. V was pared by 6 bases and J by 4 bases, with 10 bases of the junction left unmatched. Per germline, CDR1 ENHRY and CDR2 SYGVKD. The CDR3 loop spans 15 amino acids. The CDR3 is CAISQLAGRVETQYF. The CDR3 bases are TGTGCCATCAGCCAGCTAGCGGGCCGAGTAGAGACCCAGTACTTC.

The genes are TRBV10-3 and TRBJ2-5; possibly TRBD1 for D (6 bases). Trimming took 6 bases from V and 5 from J, leaving 16 bases between them. The CDR3 contains 14 residues. Per germline, CDR1 ENHRY and CDR2 SYGVKD. CDR3 region: CAISGQGNKETQYF. The DNA of the CDR3 is TGTGCCATCAGCGGGCAGGGGAACAAGGAGACCCAGTACTTC.

This clonotype has just a few counts. The J gene is TRBJ2-1, the V gene TRBV7-2; D unresolved. Germline assignment: CDR1 SGHTA and CDR2 FQGNSA. This CDR3 is built from 13 residues. Trimming pared 5 bases from V and 6 bases from J, leaving 11 bases between. CDR3 DNA: TGTGCCAGCAGCCCCCCGGGCACCAATGAGCAGTTCTTC. Residues: CASSPPGTNEQFF.

CDR3 in DNA: TGTGCCAGCGCTGGACGGTTTGAGCAGCCCCAGCATTTT. Translating it yields CASAGRFEQPQHF. This rearrangement joins TRBV27 to TRBJ1-5; no clear D. The CDR3 length is 13 residues. The V end was cut by 8 bases, the J end by 7 bases, with 15 bases between. The germline V gene encodes CDR1 MNHEY and CDR2 SMNVEV (reference sequence).

The CDR3 DNA sequence: TGTGCCAGCACCGCTAGTACGAGACAGGACGGGGGTACGCAGTATTTT. It translates to CASTASTRQDGGTQYF. V is TRBV9 and J is TRBJ2-3; D could derive from TRBD1 or TRBD2 (6 bases each). The CDR3 is 16 amino acids. Germline values: CDR1 SGDLS, CDR2 YYNGEE. Trimming took 6 bases from V and 8 from J, leaving 25 bases between them. Looking up the rest from reference TRBV9 and TRBJ2-3 gives the full variable domain: DSGVTQTPKHLITATGQRVTLRCSPRSGDLSVYWYQQSLDQGLQFLIQYYNGEERAKGNILERFSAQQFPDLHSELNLSSLELGDSALYFCASTASTRQDGGTQYFGPGTRLTVL.

This chain links TRBV6-2 or TRBV6-3 with TRBJ1-2; maybe TRBD1 (5 bases). Trimming removed 3 bases at V and 8 bases at J, with 16 bases between. The CDR3 has 14 residues. The germline CDR1 and CDR2 sequences are MNHEY and SVGEGT. CDR3 in DNA: TGTGCCAGCAGTTATCCCGGGGCCGAAGAAGGCTACACCTTC. The encoded protein is CASSYPGAEEGYTF.

In its sample, this clonotype was seen a few times. The genes are TRBV10-3 and TRBJ2-7; D is undetermined. Looked up from germline, CDR1 is ENHRY and CDR2 is SYGVKD. Trimming left V 2 bases short and J 0 bases short, with 11 bases between. The CDR3 sequence is 15 residues long. Here the CDR3 DNA reads TGTGCCATCAGTGAGCCCAGTCGCAGCTCCTACGAGCAGTACTTC. Its protein is CAISEPSRSSYEQYF.

The chain links TRBV13 to TRBJ2-6; 9 nucleotides align to TRBD2. Germline values: CDR1 PRHDT, CDR2 FYEKMQ (reference sequence). This CDR3 is built from 16 residues. The trim removed 10 bases at V and 1 base at J, leaving 8 bases unmatched. CDR3 protein: CATLRGLASGANVLTF. CDR3 sequence (DNA): TGTGCCACCCTCCGGGGACTAGCTTCTGGGGCCAACGTCCTGACTTTC.

This rearrangement joins TRBV20-1 to TRBJ2-5; 10 nucleotides match TRBD2. The J call is uncertain, as TRBJ2-7 better fits the DNA end. The CDR3 extends over 14 amino acids. The germline CDR1 and CDR2 sequences are DFQATT and SNEGSKA (reference sequence). The CDR3 coding sequence is TGCAGTGCTAGTGCGACTAGCGGGTTTTACGAGCAGTACTTC. Amino acids: CSASATSGFYEQYF.

In this sample, this clonotype turned up a few times. The junction departs from germline at one end; a sequencing error may be responsible. The CDR3 DNA reads TGTGCCAGCGCCCGCTACCAAGAAACCCAGTACTTC. It encodes CASARYQETQYF. The chain combines TRBV7-2 with TRBJ2-5; D unclear. Germline values: CDR1 SGHTA, CDR2 FQGNSA. The CDR3 has 12 amino acids.